What follows is one TCR beta chain and its context. The CDR3 runs to 14 residues. Germline values: CDR1 MNHEY, CDR2 SMNVEV (reference sequence). V dropped 5 bases and J dropped 5 bases, with 10 bases sitting between them. These data are taken from a study of blood T cell repertoires in COVID-19. Some clones are missing from TCRdb's copy, which holds only in-frame ones; the method was immunoSEQ multiplex PCR. Here the sample spans more than 200,000 clones, 70% to 90% being singletons. This clonotype was sampled from a man aged 25 to 45 with active or convalescent COVID-19. Sequencing used peripheral blood. This chain uses TRBV27 with TRBJ1-6, with D possibly matching TRBD1 (5 bases). The CDR3 bases are TGTGCCAGCAGTCCAGACAGAAATAATTCACCCCTCCACTTT. Protein: CASSPDRNNSPLHF.